The 28 T cell receptor beta chains listed next were all sequenced from one sample in a study of cytomegalovirus exposure and HLA in healthy donors. 13 Jbeta primers and 60 Vbeta primers were used for the PCR. Some clones are missing from TCRdb's copy, which holds only in-frame ones; the method was immunoSEQ multiplex PCR. The repertoire holds about 180,000 clones, with around 80% as singletons. The material sequenced was PBMCs. These receptors all come from a woman in her twenties or thirties in good health and CMV-seropositive.

The chain couples TRBV7-2 to TRBJ2-5, with 13 bases that match TRBD2. This CDR3 is built from 17 residues. The germline gives CDR1 SGHTA, CDR2 FQGNSA. The V segment lost 5 bases and the J segment 1 base; nucleotides outside the gene matches: 7. The CDR3 sequence: CASSARTSGGFQETQYF. CDR3 sequence (DNA): TGTGCCAGCAGCGCCCGGACTAGCGGGGGTTTCCAAGAGACCCAGTACTTC.

The chain uses TRBV7-2 and TRBJ2-3, with a tentative D call TRBD2 (6 bases). Germline V gene lookup returns CDR1 SGHTA and CDR2 FQGNSA. V was shortened by 5 bases and J by 14 bases, with 23 bases between the two germline ends. The CDR3 length is 14 residues. This CDR3 is CASSPGSSAVAPYF. The CDR3 DNA sequence: TGTGCCAGCAGCCCCGGGTCTAGCGCCGTGGCGCCGTATTTT.

The chain employs TRBV5-1 and TRBJ2-5, with 8 bases identical to TRBD2. With 0 bases clipped from V and 1 base from J, the junction kept 2 bases outside the gene matches. Germline V CDR1 and CDR2: SGHRS, YFSETQ. This CDR3 comprises 15 residues. The CDR3 is CASSLGRGAQETQYF. CDR3 in DNA: TGCGCCAGCAGCTTGGGGCGGGGGGCCCAAGAGACCCAGTACTTC.

This clone was seen just once. The chain carries TRBV9 and TRBJ1-5; 8 bases match TRBD1. Germline V gives CDR1 SGDLS, CDR2 YYNGEE. The CDR3 is made up of 15 amino acids. Losses at the gene ends were 4 bases for V and 1 base for J; bases not matched to a gene: 4. The CDR3: CASSPGQGSNQPQHF. Here the CDR3 DNA reads TGTGCCAGCAGCCCAGGACAGGGAAGCAATCAGCCCCAGCATTTT.

The rearrangement joins TRBV30 to TRBJ1-6, with D perhaps TRBD1 (5 bases). Germline values: CDR1 GTSNPN, CDR2 SVGIG (reference sequence). This CDR3 has 13 residues. Trimming pared 3 bases from V and 12 bases from J, leaving 15 bases between. In nucleotides, the CDR3 is TGTGCCTGGAGCAAGGGGTCGTTGGGACCCCTCCACTTT. This translates into CAWSKGSLGPLHF.

This rearrangement joins TRBV5-4 to TRBJ2-1; a weak D match, TRBD1 (7 bases). The CDR3 spans 17 residues. Germline CDR1 reads SGHNT; CDR2 reads YYREEE (reference sequence). Trimming stripped 0 bases from V and 9 bases from J, with 22 bases between. In DNA, the CDR3 is TGTGCCAGCAGCTTGGACGGGGGACAGAACCCATGGGGTGAGCAGTTCTTC. Protein product: CASSLDGGQNPWGEQFF.

The chain employs TRBV28 and TRBJ1-3, with D tentatively TRBD1 (6 bases). Germline V gene data show CDR1 as MDHEN and CDR2 as SYDVKM. Trimming took 4 bases from V and 0 from J, leaving 16 bases between them. There are 17 residues in the CDR3. The CDR3: CASSWVDRLNSGNTIYF. The CDR3 nucleotides read TGTGCCAGCAGTTGGGTAGACAGGCTGAACTCTGGAAACACCATATATTTT.

CDR3 DNA: TGTGCCAGCAGTTCGCAGGGTAGTGGGGCCAACGTCCTGACTTTC. Encoded protein: CASSSQGSGANVLTF. V and J are TRBV28 and TRBJ2-6; TRBD1 is a possible D gene (5 bases). In germline, CDR1 is MDHEN, CDR2 SYDVKM. V was shortened by 4 bases and J by 3 bases, with 10 bases between the two germline ends. CDR3 length: 15 residues.

The rearrangement uses TRBV18 and TRBJ2-7, with TRBD1 identical over 7 bases. Germline CDR1 is KGHSH and CDR2 is LQKENI. This CDR3 spans 16 amino acids. J lost 3 bases, V lost 3 bases, and 11 bases had no gene match. CDR3 sequence reads: CASSPPTGSFGYEQYF. DNA of the CDR3: TGTGCCAGCTCACCCCCGACAGGGTCGTTCGGCTACGAGCAGTACTTC.

The chain combines TRBV4-3 with TRBJ2-7; perhaps TRBD1 as D (5 bases). CDR1 and CDR2 from the germline V gene are LGHNA and YSLEER. The CDR3 loop spans 16 amino acids. Deletions cut 3 bases from V and 2 bases from J, with 17 bases between. CDR3 loop: CASSQGRQGRAYEQYF. CDR3 nucleotides: TGCGCCAGCAGCCAGGGCCGGCAGGGCCGCGCCTACGAGCAGTACTTC.

This sequence joins TRBV11-3 and TRBJ2-1; D possibly corresponds to TRBD1 (6 bases). Trimming stripped 2 bases from V and 4 bases from J, with 15 bases between. Germline loops: CDR1 SGHNT, CDR2 YENEEA. This CDR3 is built from 16 residues. The CDR3 sequence is CASSLSLTGEYNEQFF. The CDR3 DNA reads TGTGCCAGCAGCTTAAGCTTGACAGGCGAATACAATGAGCAGTTCTTC. The full variable domain, with the rest looked up from reference TRBV11-3 and TRBJ2-1, is EAGVVQSPRYKIIEKKQPVAFWCNPISGHNTLYWYLQNLGQGPELLIRYENEEAVDDSQLPKDRFSAERLKGVDSTLKIQPAELGDSAVYLCASSLSLTGEYNEQFFGPGTRLTVL.

This clone appeared a few times. The rearrangement uses TRBV2 and TRBJ1-5, with a weak D call TRBD1 (5 bases). Trimming took 7 bases from V and 0 from J, leaving 13 bases between them. Germline V gives CDR1 SNHLY, CDR2 FYNNEI. CDR3 length: 15 residues. CDR3 bases: TGTGCCAGCAAGAGGGAGGGGTATAGCAATCAGCCCCAGCATTTT. Protein product: CASKREGYSNQPQHF.

This sequence joins TRBV11-3 and TRBJ2-3; 9 nucleotides align to TRBD2. Germline V gene lookup returns CDR1 SGHNT and CDR2 YENEEA. Germline trimming cut 1 base from V and 1 base from J; bases unmatched to any gene: 6. The CDR3 length is 17 residues. DNA of the CDR3: TGTGCCAGCAGCTTAGGGCGGGGGGGATACGGCACAGATACGCAGTATTTT. It yields the protein CASSLGRGGYGTDTQYF. The full variable domain, completed using reference TRBV11-3 and TRBJ2-3, is EAGVVQSPRYKIIEKKQPVAFWCNPISGHNTLYWYLQNLGQGPELLIRYENEEAVDDSQLPKDRFSAERLKGVDSTLKIQPAELGDSAVYLCASSLGRGGYGTDTQYFGPGTRLTVL.

This rearrangement joins TRBV10-3 to TRBJ1-2; TRBD1 matches 11 bases. The CDR3 runs to 16 residues. Germline V gives CDR1 ENHRY, CDR2 SYGVKD. Trimming took 10 bases from V and 8 from J; bases not matched to a gene: 18. The CDR3 nucleotides read TGTGCCACCATGACGGGACCGGACAGGGGGCTTGGAGGCTACACCTTC. This translates into CATMTGPDRGLGGYTF.

The chain employs TRBV7-2 and TRBJ2-7, with a weak D call TRBD1 (5 bases). Trimming removed 5 bases at V and 5 bases at J, with 16 bases between. This CDR3 contains 14 residues. From germline, CDR1 is SGHTA and CDR2 FQGNSA. This CDR3 reads CASSLSQGFNEQYF. The CDR3 DNA follows: TGTGCCAGCAGCCTTTCTCAGGGTTTTAACGAGCAGTACTTC.

The chain has TRBV5-4 and TRBJ2-5; 12 positions agree with TRBD2. This CDR3 contains 16 residues. V lost 0 bases, J lost 3 bases, and 3 bases stayed unmatched. Germline-derived CDR1 and CDR2 are SGHNT and YYREEE (reference sequence). The CDR3 region is CASSLDRTSGEETQYF. The CDR3 DNA reads TGTGCCAGCAGCTTGGATCGGACTAGCGGGGAAGAGACCCAGTACTTC. The full variable domain, its missing parts supplied by reference TRBV5-4 and TRBJ2-5, is ETGVTQSPTHLIKTRGQQVTLRCSSQSGHNTVSWYQQALGQGPQFIFQYYREEENGRGNFPPRFSGLQFPNYSSELNVNALELDDSALYLCASSLDRTSGEETQYFGPGTRLLVL.

The chain joins TRBV6-4 to TRBJ2-7; 7 bases are a match to TRBD1. Germline-derived CDR1 and CDR2 are MRHNA and SNTAGT. The CDR3 is made up of 13 amino acids. The V and J ends lost 4 bases and 8 bases, in that order; junction bases with no gene match: 8. The CDR3 DNA follows: TGTGCCAGCAGTGCCCAACAGGGGACGCAGCAGTACTTC. It encodes CASSAQQGTQQYF.

This chain links TRBV13 with TRBJ1-1; 8 nucleotides line up with TRBD1. J was trimmed by 3 bases and V by 4 bases; bases with no gene match: 22. The CDR3 has 20 amino acids. Germline CDR1 is PRHDT and CDR2 is FYEKMQ (reference sequence). CDR3 residues: CASSSLTRFLTGDGHTEAFF. CDR3 nucleotides: TGTGCCAGCAGCTCCCTTACCCGATTCTTGACAGGGGATGGTCACACTGAAGCTTTCTTT.

The chain recombines TRBV13 with TRBJ1-4; maybe TRBD1 (5 bases). This CDR3 is 15 amino acids long. V was clipped by 5 bases and J by 8 bases, with 18 bases between them. From germline, CDR1 is PRHDT and CDR2 FYEKMQ (reference sequence). CDR3 in DNA: TGTGCCAGCAGCCCTCGGGGGGGGAGTAAAGAAAAACTGTTTTTT. Its translation: CASSPRGGSKEKLFF.

This sequence joins TRBV10-3 and TRBJ2-3, with 8 bases that match TRBD2. Per germline, CDR1 ENHRY and CDR2 SYGVKD. J lost 4 bases, V lost 5 bases, and 2 bases had no gene match. The CDR3 is 13 residues long. The CDR3 here is CAISRGGADTQYF. For the CDR3, the DNA is TGTGCCATCAGTCGGGGGGGGGCAGATACGCAGTATTTT.

The chain employs TRBV5-5 and TRBJ1-5; 8 bases line up with TRBD1. Germline V gene data show CDR1 as SGHKS and CDR2 as YYEKEE (reference sequence). The CDR3 is 16 residues long. After removal of 2 bases from V and 0 bases from J, the junction contained 4 bases not matched to a gene. CDR3 loop: CASSFTGGFSNQPQHF. For the CDR3, the DNA is TGTGCCAGCAGCTTCACAGGGGGATTTAGCAATCAGCCCCAGCATTTT.

The table lists this clone with a few counts. The CDR3 sequence: CASSQMTGDTEAFF. CDR3 sequence (DNA): TGCGCCAGCAGCCAAATGACAGGAGACACTGAAGCTTTCTTT. The chain is built from TRBV4-1 and TRBJ1-1; D possibly corresponds to TRBD1 (6 bases). Germline CDR1 MGHRA, CDR2 YSYEKL. This CDR3 is 14 amino acids long. V was shortened by 2 bases and J by 3 bases, with 10 bases between the two germline ends.

V gene TRBV6-1 combines with J gene TRBJ2-5, with TRBD1 matching over 8 bases. CDR3 length: 15 amino acids. The ends lost 8 bases at V and 4 bases at J; junction bases unmatched: 12. Germline V gene data show CDR1 as MNHNS and CDR2 as SASEGT. This CDR3 reads CASGRQGSTGETQYF. CDR3 nucleotide sequence: TGTGCCAGCGGAAGACAGGGGTCGACAGGAGAGACCCAGTACTTC.

V gene TRBV4-2 combines with J gene TRBJ2-6; TRBD2 matches 11 bases. CDR1 is LGHNA, CDR2 YNFKEQ, per germline. The CDR3 is 19 residues long. V was pared by 2 bases and J by 0 bases, with 6 bases of the junction left unmatched. The CDR3 DNA reads as TGTGCCAGCAGCCAAAAACTAGCGGGGGCGAACTCTGGGGCCAACGTCCTGACTTTC. Protein: CASSQKLAGANSGANVLTF.

This rearrangement joins TRBV11-2 to TRBJ1-6, with a weak D call TRBD1 (6 bases). The CDR3 is made up of 14 amino acids. From germline, CDR1 is SGHAT and CDR2 FQNNGV. V shed 7 bases and J shed 7 bases, with 14 bases lying between them. The CDR3 DNA sequence: TGTGCCAGCACGACAGGACCCCTAAATTCACCCCTCCACTTT. Its protein is CASTTGPLNSPLHF.

This clone was found a few times. V is TRBV7-8 and J is TRBJ2-4; 10 nucleotides agree with TRBD2. With 1 base clipped from V and 3 bases from J, the junction kept 6 bases outside the gene matches. This CDR3 spans 17 amino acids. In germline, CDR1 is SGHVS, CDR2 FQNEAQ. The CDR3: CASSLGRLAGHKNIQYF. In DNA form, the CDR3 reads TGTGCCAGCAGCTTAGGGCGACTAGCGGGCCACAAAAACATTCAGTACTTC. Based on the CDR3 plus reference TRBV7-8 and TRBJ2-4, the full variable domain is GAGVSQSPRYKVAKRGQDVALRCDPISGHVSLFWYQQALGQGPEFLTYFQNEAQLDKSGLPSDRFFAERPEGSVSTLKIQRTQQEDSAVYLCASSLGRLAGHKNIQYFGAGTRLSVL.

CDR3 DNA: TGCGCCAGCAGCCAGGACGGACTAGCTAGGGCCGGGGAGCTGTTTTTT. The encoded protein is CASSQDGLARAGELFF. The chain employs TRBV4-3 and TRBJ2-2; 8 bases match TRBD2. Trimming removed 3 bases from V and 6 bases from J; junction bases left unmatched: 9. In germline, CDR1 is LGHNA, CDR2 YSLEER. This CDR3 spans 16 amino acids.

Worth noting for this clone: The sample carries other DNA sequences with the same CDR3. V is TRBV10-3 and J is TRBJ2-1, with 8 bases matching TRBD1. Germline V gene lookup returns CDR1 ENHRY and CDR2 SYGVKD. The CDR3 covers 17 residues. J was trimmed by 6 bases and V by 5 bases; bases with no gene match: 15. This CDR3 is CAISQMILDRESNEQFF. The CDR3 nucleotides are TGTGCCATCAGTCAAATGATCCTGGACAGGGAAAGCAATGAGCAGTTCTTC.